This TCR beta chain was profiled in a study of T cells in localized non-small cell lung cancer. The CDR3 runs 14 residues. CDR1 and CDR2 (germline): SQVTM, ANQGSEA. V shed 6 bases, J shed 2 bases, and the junction held 6 bases outside the gene matches. The table lists this clone with a few counts. Sequencing was performed with immunoSEQ multiplex PCR; in TCRdb, only in-frame clones are kept and a portion is missing. The data contain about 2,000 clones, about 24% of them singletons. The J gene is TRBJ2-3, the V gene TRBV29-1; TRBD2 aligns across 9 bases. The sequencing here drew on lung tumor tissue, taken before any cancer treatment. This TCR was recovered from a female donor older than 55 with stage I lung adenocarcinoma. The chain's CDR3 is CSVRLAGITDTQYF. DNA of the CDR3: TGCAGCGTCCGGCTAGCGGGGATCACAGATACGCAGTATTTT.